This is a list of T cell receptor beta chains from one sample in a study of shared clonotypes between healthy human individuals. Generated by immunoSEQ multiplex PCR, the TCRdb table keeps only in-frame clones and is missing some. The table has approximately 2,200,000 clones, under 95% seen once. The sequenced material came from naive CD8+ T cells from PBMCs. These receptors all come from a man aged 18 to 35 in good health. Some clones in this sample may be carry-over from other donors' samples. The conserved cysteine and the conserved F or W are not part of the CDR3 here. The D gene is left open where the match is weak. Some rows have no size entry. The others give once, few or many, or a class for an expanded clone.

d_gene: TRBD1
abundance: .
j_gene: TRBJ1-2
v_gene: TRBV28
CDR3aa: ASSLTRTGGAAGYT

d_gene: .
abundance: .
j_gene: TRBJ2-1
v_gene: TRBV5-1
CDR3aa: ASSLERNEQF

d_gene: TRBD1
abundance: .
j_gene: TRBJ1-2
v_gene: TRBV19
CDR3aa: ASSMAFLDRGEGYT

d_gene: .
abundance: .
j_gene: TRBJ1-3
v_gene: TRBV10-1
CDR3aa: ASSESGRGNTIY

d_gene: TRBD1
abundance: .
j_gene: TRBJ2-7
v_gene: TRBV28
CDR3aa: ASSMPGTATYEQY

d_gene: TRBD2
abundance: .
j_gene: TRBJ2-7
v_gene: TRBV27
CDR3aa: ASSLIAGGIYEQY

d_gene: .
abundance: .
j_gene: TRBJ2-5
v_gene: TRBV5-4
CDR3aa: ASSLKREWFQETQY

d_gene: .
abundance: .
j_gene: TRBJ2-1
v_gene: TRBV7-2
CDR3aa: ASSPQVAPSYNEQF

d_gene: .
abundance: .
j_gene: TRBJ2-2
v_gene: TRBV4-1
CDR3aa: ASSQDPKGGRTGELF

d_gene: TRBD2
abundance: .
j_gene: TRBJ2-5
v_gene: TRBV7-9
CDR3aa: ASSLVGGGSETQY

d_gene: .
abundance: once
j_gene: TRBJ1-5
v_gene: TRBV19
CDR3aa: ASSITYSNQPQH

d_gene: TRBD2
abundance: .
j_gene: TRBJ2-1
v_gene: TRBV27
CDR3aa: ASSLGLAGGPHEQF

d_gene: .
abundance: .
j_gene: TRBJ1-1
v_gene: TRBV27
CDR3aa: ASSRRTNTEAF

d_gene: .
abundance: .
j_gene: TRBJ2-3
v_gene: TRBV28
CDR3aa: ASSPDLLLSDTQY

d_gene: TRBD2
abundance: .
j_gene: TRBJ2-3
v_gene: TRBV27
CDR3aa: ASKERLAGGTDTQY

d_gene: TRBD1
abundance: .
j_gene: TRBJ1-2
v_gene: TRBV29-1
CDR3aa: SVRDRGGRGYT

d_gene: .
abundance: .
j_gene: TRBJ2-1
v_gene: TRBV4-2
CDR3aa: ASSPPRRDSGGDEQF

d_gene: .
abundance: .
j_gene: TRBJ1-2
v_gene: TRBV6-5
CDR3aa: ASSPMRADGYGYT

d_gene: TRBD2
abundance: .
j_gene: TRBJ2-7
v_gene: TRBV7-2
CDR3aa: ASSGGWASGSYEQY

d_gene: TRBD2
abundance: .
j_gene: TRBJ2-5
v_gene: TRBV28
CDR3aa: ASSLTSGATEETQY

d_gene: .
abundance: .
j_gene: TRBJ2-6
v_gene: TRBV7-8
CDR3aa: ASSPWGGNVLT

d_gene: TRBD1
abundance: .
j_gene: TRBJ1-2
v_gene: TRBV7-8
CDR3aa: ASSQGQGRFYGYT

d_gene: TRBD2
abundance: once
j_gene: TRBJ2-1
v_gene: TRBV5-4
CDR3aa: ASSFRRETHNEQF

d_gene: TRBD2
abundance: .
j_gene: TRBJ2-1
v_gene: TRBV28
CDR3aa: ASSWTSGSNEQF

d_gene: TRBD2
abundance: .
j_gene: TRBJ2-1
v_gene: TRBV20-1
CDR3aa: SASLGGEQF

d_gene: .
abundance: .
j_gene: TRBJ2-7
v_gene: TRBV19
CDR3aa: ASSISRGAINEQY

d_gene: .
abundance: .
j_gene: TRBJ2-1
v_gene: TRBV30
CDR3aa: AWSYQKGGGHLYNEQF

d_gene: .
abundance: .
j_gene: TRBJ2-6
v_gene: TRBV11-1
CDR3aa: ASSLAGYGANVLT

d_gene: .
abundance: .
j_gene: TRBJ2-7
v_gene: TRBV6-5
CDR3aa: ASRHTTGEQY

d_gene: .
abundance: .
j_gene: TRBJ2-5
v_gene: TRBV7-8
CDR3aa: ASSQGGVWETQY

d_gene: .
abundance: .
j_gene: TRBJ2-7
v_gene: TRBV7-3
CDR3aa: ASSVAGTDEEQY

d_gene: TRBD1
abundance: once
j_gene: TRBJ1-5
v_gene: TRBV19
CDR3aa: ASSFGQGIRQPQH

d_gene: .
abundance: .
j_gene: TRBJ1-1
v_gene: TRBV4-1
CDR3aa: ASSQEAPGATEAF

d_gene: .
abundance: once
j_gene: TRBJ2-7
v_gene: TRBV6-5
CDR3aa: ASSSHFLDSSYEQY

d_gene: TRBD2
abundance: .
j_gene: TRBJ2-7
v_gene: TRBV27
CDR3aa: ASSFSSGTYEQY

d_gene: .
abundance: .
j_gene: TRBJ2-3
v_gene: TRBV9
CDR3aa: ASSTSGGLGDTQY

d_gene: TRBD2
abundance: .
j_gene: TRBJ2-7
v_gene: TRBV11-2
CDR3aa: ASSLEGRGAYEQY

d_gene: TRBD2
abundance: .
j_gene: TRBJ2-1
v_gene: TRBV28
CDR3aa: ASRLVGRTSGSNNEQF

d_gene: .
abundance: once
j_gene: TRBJ2-7
v_gene: TRBV27
CDR3aa: ASSFSGDYEQY

d_gene: TRBD1
abundance: once
j_gene: TRBJ1-5
v_gene: TRBV9
CDR3aa: ASSVTGGSQPQH

d_gene: .
abundance: .
j_gene: TRBJ1-1
v_gene: TRBV9
CDR3aa: ASSALQGYEMNTEAF

d_gene: .
abundance: .
j_gene: TRBJ1-1
v_gene: TRBV30
CDR3aa: AWDKDIGAF

d_gene: .
abundance: .
j_gene: TRBJ2-6
v_gene: TRBV19
CDR3aa: ASQRLNGANVLT

d_gene: .
abundance: .
j_gene: TRBJ2-3
v_gene: TRBV6-1
CDR3aa: ASSVQRADLLQDTQY

d_gene: .
abundance: .
j_gene: TRBJ1-1
v_gene: TRBV18
CDR3aa: ASSPPVSGNTEAF

d_gene: .
abundance: .
j_gene: TRBJ1-4
v_gene: TRBV9
CDR3aa: ASSSSGRSNEKLF

d_gene: .
abundance: .
j_gene: TRBJ2-7
v_gene: TRBV9
CDR3aa: ASSPQGNYEQY

d_gene: TRBD1
abundance: once
j_gene: TRBJ1-3
v_gene: TRBV11-2
CDR3aa: ASSLSLQGAGGNTIY

d_gene: TRBD1
abundance: .
j_gene: TRBJ2-7
v_gene: TRBV28
CDR3aa: ASRGGQGDYEQY

d_gene: TRBD2
abundance: .
j_gene: TRBJ2-2
v_gene: TRBV7-9
CDR3aa: ASTMTSPGELF

d_gene: TRBD2
abundance: .
j_gene: TRBJ2-1
v_gene: TRBV7-9
CDR3aa: ASSSAPAGENYNEQF

d_gene: .
abundance: once
j_gene: TRBJ2-1
v_gene: TRBV4-3
CDR3aa: ASSPLTGYNEQF

d_gene: .
abundance: once
j_gene: TRBJ2-7
v_gene: TRBV18
CDR3aa: ASSPTGLNTYEQY

d_gene: .
abundance: .
j_gene: TRBJ2-1
v_gene: TRBV7-9
CDR3aa: ASSLSPSEQF

d_gene: TRBD1
abundance: .
j_gene: TRBJ2-7
v_gene: TRBV29-1
CDR3aa: SARTGRAYEQY

d_gene: TRBD2
abundance: .
j_gene: TRBJ2-3
v_gene: TRBV2
CDR3aa: ASSESPWREGEDTQY

d_gene: TRBD1
abundance: once
j_gene: TRBJ1-1
v_gene: TRBV6-1
CDR3aa: ASRGTVMNTEAF